This TCR beta chain was identified in a study of cytomegalovirus exposure and HLA in healthy donors. Primers: 60 Vbeta forward and 13 Jbeta reverse. The table came from immunoSEQ multiplex PCR; TCRdb's copy has only in-frame clones and leaves some out. The data contain about 170,000 clones, around 80% of them singletons. With V trimmed by 3 bases and J by 4 bases, 10 bases remained unmatched. Germline values: CDR1 ENHRY, CDR2 SYGVKD. This CDR3 has 16 residues. The chain joins TRBV10-3 to TRBJ1-2; 8 bases are shared with TRBD1. This TCR was sampled from a woman aged 45-60 years in good health and CMV-seropositive. Material for sequencing was PBMCs. As DNA, the CDR3 is TGTGCCATCAGTGACCTGACAGGGGATGGCGCCTATGGCTACACCTTC. Translating it yields CAISDLTGDGAYGYTF.